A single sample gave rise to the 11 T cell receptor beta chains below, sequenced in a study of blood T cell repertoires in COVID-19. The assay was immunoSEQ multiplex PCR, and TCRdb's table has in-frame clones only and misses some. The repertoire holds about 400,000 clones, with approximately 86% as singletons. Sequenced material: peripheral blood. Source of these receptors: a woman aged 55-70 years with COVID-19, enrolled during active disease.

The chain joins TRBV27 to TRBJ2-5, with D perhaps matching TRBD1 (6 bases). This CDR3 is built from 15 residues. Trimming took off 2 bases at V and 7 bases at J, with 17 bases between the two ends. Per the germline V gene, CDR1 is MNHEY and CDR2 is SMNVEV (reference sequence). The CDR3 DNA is TGTGCCAGCAGTTTAATGCAGGGGAATAGGGGGACCCAGTACTTC. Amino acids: CASSLMQGNRGTQYF.

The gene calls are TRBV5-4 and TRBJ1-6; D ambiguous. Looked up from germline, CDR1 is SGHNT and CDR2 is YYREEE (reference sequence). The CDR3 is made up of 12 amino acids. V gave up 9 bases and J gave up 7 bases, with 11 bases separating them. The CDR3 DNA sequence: TGTGCCATCACCGGAGGAAATTCACCCCTCCACTTT. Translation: CAITGGNSPLHF. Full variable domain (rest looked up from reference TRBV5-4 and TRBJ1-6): ETGVTQSPTHLIKTRGQQVTLRCSSQSGHNTVSWYQQALGQGPQFIFQYYREEENGRGNFPPRFSGLQFPNYSSELNVNALELDDSALYLCAITGGNSPLHFGNGTRLTVT.

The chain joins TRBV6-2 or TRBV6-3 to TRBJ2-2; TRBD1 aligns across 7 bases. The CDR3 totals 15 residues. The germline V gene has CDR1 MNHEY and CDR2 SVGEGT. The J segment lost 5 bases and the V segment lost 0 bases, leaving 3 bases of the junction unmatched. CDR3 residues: CASSYSGRGTGELFF. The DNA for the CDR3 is TGTGCCAGCAGTTACTCGGGCAGGGGGACCGGGGAGCTGTTTTTT.

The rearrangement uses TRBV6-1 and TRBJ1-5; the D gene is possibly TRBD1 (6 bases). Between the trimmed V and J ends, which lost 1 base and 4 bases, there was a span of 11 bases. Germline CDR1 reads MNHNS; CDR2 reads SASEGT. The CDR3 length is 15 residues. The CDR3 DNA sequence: TGTGCCAGCAGTGAAGAGACAGGCCATAATCAGCCCCAGCATTTT. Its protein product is CASSEETGHNQPQHF.

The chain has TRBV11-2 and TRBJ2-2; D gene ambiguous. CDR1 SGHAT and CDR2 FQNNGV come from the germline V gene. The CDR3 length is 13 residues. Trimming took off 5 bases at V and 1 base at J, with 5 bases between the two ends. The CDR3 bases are TGTGCCAGCAGCGCACAGAACACCGGGGAGCTGTTTTTT. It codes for CASSAQNTGELFF.

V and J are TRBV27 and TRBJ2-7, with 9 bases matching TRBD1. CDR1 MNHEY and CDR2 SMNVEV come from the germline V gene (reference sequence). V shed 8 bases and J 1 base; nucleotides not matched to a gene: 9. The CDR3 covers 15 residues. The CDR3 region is CASSTSGTGSYEQYF. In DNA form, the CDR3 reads TGTGCCAGCTCTACTTCCGGGACAGGGTCCTACGAGCAGTACTTC.

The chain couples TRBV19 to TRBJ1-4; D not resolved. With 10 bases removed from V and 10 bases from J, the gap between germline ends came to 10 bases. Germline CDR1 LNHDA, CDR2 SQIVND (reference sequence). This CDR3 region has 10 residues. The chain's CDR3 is CATLAGKLFF. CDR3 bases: TGTGCCACCCTAGCCGGAAAACTGTTTTTT.

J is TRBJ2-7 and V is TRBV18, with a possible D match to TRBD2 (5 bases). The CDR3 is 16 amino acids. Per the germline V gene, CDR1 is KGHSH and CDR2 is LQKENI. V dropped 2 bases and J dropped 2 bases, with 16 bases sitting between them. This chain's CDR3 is CASSPAGRTRAYEQYF. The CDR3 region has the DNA TGTGCCAGCTCACCAGCAGGACGGACTCGCGCCTACGAGCAGTACTTC.

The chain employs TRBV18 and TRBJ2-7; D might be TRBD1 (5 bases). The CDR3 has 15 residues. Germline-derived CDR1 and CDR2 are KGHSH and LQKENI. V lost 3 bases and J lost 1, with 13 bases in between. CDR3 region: CASSPGQTSSYEQYF. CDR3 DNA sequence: TGTGCCAGCTCACCGGGGCAGACTTCTTCCTACGAGCAGTACTTC.

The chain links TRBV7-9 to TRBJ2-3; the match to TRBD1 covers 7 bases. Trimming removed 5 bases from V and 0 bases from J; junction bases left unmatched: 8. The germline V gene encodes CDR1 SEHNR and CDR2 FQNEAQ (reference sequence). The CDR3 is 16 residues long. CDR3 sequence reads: CASSPSLTGSTDTQYF. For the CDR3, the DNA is TGTGCCAGCAGCCCTTCATTGACAGGGAGCACAGATACGCAGTATTTT.

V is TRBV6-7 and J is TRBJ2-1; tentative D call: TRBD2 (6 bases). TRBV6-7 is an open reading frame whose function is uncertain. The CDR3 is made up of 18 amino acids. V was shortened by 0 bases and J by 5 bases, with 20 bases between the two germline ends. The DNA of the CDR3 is TGTGCCAGCAGTTACTCCGGACCCCGACTAGGTGAAGACAATGAGCAGTTCTTC. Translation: CASSYSGPRLGEDNEQFF.